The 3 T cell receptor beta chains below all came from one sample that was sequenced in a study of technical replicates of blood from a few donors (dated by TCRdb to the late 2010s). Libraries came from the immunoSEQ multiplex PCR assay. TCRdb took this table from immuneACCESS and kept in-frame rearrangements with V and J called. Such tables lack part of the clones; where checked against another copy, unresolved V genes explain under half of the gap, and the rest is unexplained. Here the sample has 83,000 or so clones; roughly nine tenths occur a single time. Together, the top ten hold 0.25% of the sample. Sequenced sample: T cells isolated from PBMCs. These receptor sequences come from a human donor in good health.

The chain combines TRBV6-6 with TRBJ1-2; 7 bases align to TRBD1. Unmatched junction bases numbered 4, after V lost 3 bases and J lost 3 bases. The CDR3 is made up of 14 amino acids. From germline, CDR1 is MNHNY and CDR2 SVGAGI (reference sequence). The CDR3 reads CASSYKGGDYGYTF. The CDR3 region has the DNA TGTGCCAGCAGTTATAAAGGGGGCGACTATGGCTACACCTTC.

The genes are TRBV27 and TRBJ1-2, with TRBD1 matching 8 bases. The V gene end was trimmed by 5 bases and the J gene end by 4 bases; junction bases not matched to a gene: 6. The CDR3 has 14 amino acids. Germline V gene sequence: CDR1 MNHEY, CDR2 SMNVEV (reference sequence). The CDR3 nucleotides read TGTGCCAGCAGTCAGGGACAGGCCGGCTATGGCTACACCTTC. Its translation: CASSQGQAGYGYTF.

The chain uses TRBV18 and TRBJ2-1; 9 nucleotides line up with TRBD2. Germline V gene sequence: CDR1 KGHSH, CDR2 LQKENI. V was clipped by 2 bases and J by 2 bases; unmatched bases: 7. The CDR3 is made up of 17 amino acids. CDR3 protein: CASSPITSGYTYNEQFF. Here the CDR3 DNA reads TGTGCCAGCTCACCAATAACTAGCGGGTACACCTACAATGAGCAGTTCTTC.